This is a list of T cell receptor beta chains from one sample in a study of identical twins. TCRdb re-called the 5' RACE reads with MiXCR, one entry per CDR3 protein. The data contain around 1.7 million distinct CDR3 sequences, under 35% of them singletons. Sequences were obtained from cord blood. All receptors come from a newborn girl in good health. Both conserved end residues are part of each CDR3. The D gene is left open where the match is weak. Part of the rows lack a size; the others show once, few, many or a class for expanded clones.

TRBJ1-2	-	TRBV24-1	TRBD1	TGTGCCACCAGTGAAACAGGGGGACGTGGAGGCTACACCTTC	CATSETGGRGGYTF
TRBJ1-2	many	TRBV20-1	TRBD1	TGCAGCGCTCCGGGACAGGGAGGGGGCTACACCTTC	CSAPGQGGGYTF
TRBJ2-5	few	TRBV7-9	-	TGTGCCAGCAGCTTAGGTGTCTGGTTACAAGAGACCCAGTACTTC	CASSLGVWLQETQYF
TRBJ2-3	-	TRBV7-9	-	TGTGCCACCCTCTCAGGTAGTCACACAGATACGCAGTATTTT	CATLSGSHTDTQYF
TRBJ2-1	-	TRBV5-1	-	TGCGCCAGCTCCGCTAGGGGGACATACAATGAGCAGTTCTTC	CASSARGTYNEQFF
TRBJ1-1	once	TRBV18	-	TGTGCCAGCTCACCCGGATCGGCGAACACTGAAGCTTTCTTT	CASSPGSANTEAFF
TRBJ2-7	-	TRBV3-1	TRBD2	TGTGCCAGCAGCCCCGAGCAGCGGGAAAGAACCTATGAGCAGTACTTC	CASSPEQRERTYEQYF
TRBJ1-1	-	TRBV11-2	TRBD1	TGTGCCAGCAGCGCACGACAGGGTATGAACACTGAAGCTTTCTTT	CASSARQGMNTEAFF
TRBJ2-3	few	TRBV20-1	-	TGCAGTGCTACCTTTCCAGATACGCAGTATTTT	CSATFPDTQYF
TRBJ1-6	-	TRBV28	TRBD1	TGTGCCAGCATGGGGGGGACAGGCACAAATTCACCCCTCCACTTT	CASMGGTGTNSPLHF
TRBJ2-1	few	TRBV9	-	TGTGCCAGCAGCGTAGCTGGGGAAGGGTACAATGAGCAGTTCTTC	CASSVAGEGYNEQFF
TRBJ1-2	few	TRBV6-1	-	TGTGCCAGCAGTGAAGCAGCCCCCTATGGCTACACCTTC	CASSEAAPYGYTF
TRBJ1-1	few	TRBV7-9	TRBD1	TGTGCCAGCAGCTTTGGTCAGGGGGAACGGGGCACTGAAGCTTTCTTT	CASSFGQGERGTEAFF
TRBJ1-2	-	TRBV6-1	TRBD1	TGTGCCAGCAGTGACCATTACACAGGGGGCGGCTACACCTTC	CASSDHYTGGGYTF
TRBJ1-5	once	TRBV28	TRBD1	TGTGCCAGCAGTTTATGGTCTAGGTTAACTGGGACAGGTAGCAATCAGCCCCAGCATTTT	CASSLWSRLTGTGSNQPQHF
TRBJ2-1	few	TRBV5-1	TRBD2	TGCGCCAGCAGCCAGGGGCCGGGACTAGGTTACTACAATGAGCAGTTCTTC	CASSQGPGLGYYNEQFF
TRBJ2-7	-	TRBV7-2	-	TGTGCCAGCAGCTTAGGGGGAGGAGGGGCGAGCTCCTACGAGCAGTACTTC	CASSLGGGGASSYEQYF
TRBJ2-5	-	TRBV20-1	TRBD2	TGCAGTGCTAGATTAGCAAGCGGGATTGAAGAGACCCAGTACTTC	CSARLASGIEETQYF
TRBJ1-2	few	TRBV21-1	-	TGTGCCAGCAGCAAATCCGGACAGGGGAATGGCTACACCTTC	CASSKSGQGNGYTF
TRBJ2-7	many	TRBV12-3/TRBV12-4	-	TGTGCCAGCAGTCCCGCCCGGGCCCTTTCCTACGAGCAGTACTTC	CASSPARALSYEQYF
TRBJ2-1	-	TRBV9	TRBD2	TGTGCCAGCAGCAAGGGACTAGCGGGGGGTAGCTCCTACAATGAGCAGTTCTTC	CASSKGLAGGSSYNEQFF
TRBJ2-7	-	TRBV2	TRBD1	TGTGCCAGCCGAACGGGACAGAGCTCCTACAATGAGCAGTACTTC	CASRTGQSSYNEQYF
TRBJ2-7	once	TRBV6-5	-	TGTGCCAGCAGTTATGATGGGGCCTACGAGCAGTACTTC	CASSYDGAYEQYF
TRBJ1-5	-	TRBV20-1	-	TGCAGTGCTAGAGATCTAGGACGACGCCTCAATCAGCCCCAGCATTTT	CSARDLGRRLNQPQHF